Presented here are 10 T cell receptor beta chains from one specimen sequenced in a study of blood T cell repertoires in COVID-19. Profiling relied on immunoSEQ multiplex PCR, and the TCRdb table lists in-frame clones only, not all of them. The table records about 130,000 clones, about 86% of them present only once. The specimen was peripheral blood. These receptors were collected from a woman aged 45 to 65 with acute or convalescent COVID-19.

The chain joins TRBV2 to TRBJ1-6; TRBD1 matches at 7 bases. CDR1 SNHLY and CDR2 FYNNEI come from the germline V gene. CDR3 length equals 13 residues. The V segment lost 11 bases and the J segment 10 bases; nucleotides outside the gene matches: 11. The CDR3 loop is CALHGQVGSPLHF. The DNA for the CDR3 is TGTGCCTTACACGGACAGGTGGGCTCACCCCTCCACTTT. The variable domain in full, with the rest retrieved from reference TRBV2 and TRBJ1-6, is EPEVTQTPSHQVTQMGQEVILRCVPISNHLYFYWYRQILGQKVEFLVSFYNNEISEKSEIFDDQFSVERPDGSNFTLKIRSTKLEDSAMYFCALHGQVGSPLHFGNGTRLTVT.

The chain has TRBV18 and TRBJ2-5; the match to TRBD1 covers 11 bases. The germline V gene encodes CDR1 KGHSH and CDR2 LQKENI. Trimming at V came to 5 bases and at J to 5 bases, leaving 4 bases not matched to a gene. CDR3 length: 14 amino acids. The CDR3 DNA reads TGTGCCAGCTCAAAGGACAGGGGGCGCGAGACCCAGTACTTC. Translating it yields CASSKDRGRETQYF. Combining the CDR3 with reference TRBV18 and TRBJ2-5 gives the whole variable domain NAGVMQNPRHLVRRRGQEARLRCSPMKGHSHVYWYRQLPEEGLKFMVYLQKENIIDESGMPKERFSAEFPKEGPSILRIQQVVRGDSAAYFCASSKDRGRETQYFGPGTRLLVL.

The chain employs TRBV6-5 and TRBJ2-5; 8 nucleotides line up with TRBD2. The CDR3 totals 12 residues. Germline lookup yields CDR1 MNHEY and CDR2 SVGAGI. The trim removed 6 bases at V and 5 bases at J, leaving 2 bases unmatched. CDR3: CASSGGGETQYF. In nucleotides, the CDR3 is TGTGCCAGCAGCGGCGGGGGGGAGACCCAGTACTTC.

The rearrangement joins TRBV7-3 to TRBJ2-7; D not certain. Germline CDR1 is SGHTA and CDR2 is FQGTGA. V shed 1 base and J shed 7 bases, with 8 bases lying between them. This CDR3 has 12 amino acids. CDR3 DNA: TGTGCCAGCAGCTTAATGGGCCGGGAGCAGTACTTC. It encodes CASSLMGREQYF.

This clone was seen more than once but under ten times. This chain uses TRBV27 with TRBJ1-5; D ambiguous. The CDR3 loop spans 15 amino acids. Germline V gives CDR1 MNHEY, CDR2 SMNVEV (reference sequence). The V end was cut by 1 base, the J end by 4 bases, with 11 bases between. The CDR3 DNA is TGTGCCAGCAGTTTATTCTCCGGTAATAATCAGCCCCAGCATTTT. It codes for CASSLFSGNNQPQHF.

This chain joins TRBV6-2 or TRBV6-3 and TRBJ1-1; a possible D gene is TRBD1 (6 bases). The CDR3 covers 13 residues. Trimming removed 6 bases at V and 3 bases at J, with 11 bases between. Germline lookup yields CDR1 MNHEY and CDR2 SVGEGT. The CDR3 is CASSTQGYTEAFF. In DNA form, the CDR3 reads TGTGCCAGCAGCACACAGGGTTACACTGAAGCTTTCTTT.

The chain employs TRBV5-1 and TRBJ1-6; tentatively, D is TRBD1 (5 bases). Trimming shortened V by 0 bases and J by 4 bases, and 8 bases separated the two germline ends. Per the germline V gene, CDR1 is SGHRS and CDR2 is YFSETQ. CDR3 length: 15 residues. The CDR3 nucleotides are TGCGCCAGCAGCTTGGGGACATCTTATAATTCACCCCTCCACTTT. Its translation: CASSLGTSYNSPLHF.

A few counts support this clone. CDR3 sequence: CASSPRQGEYVGYGYTF. The CDR3 region has the DNA TGCGCCAGCAGCCCAAGACAGGGAGAGTATGTCGGCTATGGCTACACCTTC. J is TRBJ1-2 and V is TRBV4-1, with 7 bases that match TRBD1. The CDR3 contains 17 residues. The germline V gene encodes CDR1 MGHRA and CDR2 YSYEKL. V lost 4 bases, J lost 4 bases, and 15 bases stayed unmatched.

The chain uses TRBV7-6 and TRBJ1-2, with D possibly TRBD1 on 6 matching bases. There are 15 residues in the CDR3. Trimming stripped 1 base from V and 6 bases from J, with 15 bases between. The germline gives CDR1 SGHVS, CDR2 FNYEAQ. CDR3: CASSLVGAGENGYTF. The CDR3 nucleotides are TGTGCCAGCAGCTTAGTAGGGGCAGGGGAGAATGGCTACACCTTC.

The genes are TRBV6-1 and TRBJ1-6; 9 positions agree with TRBD1. With 4 bases clipped from V and 6 bases from J, the junction kept 13 bases outside the gene matches. Germline values: CDR1 MNHNS, CDR2 SASEGT. The CDR3 totals 18 residues. The CDR3 loop reads CASSAFRDRVLVNSPLHF. CDR3 nucleotide sequence: TGTGCCAGCAGTGCATTCCGGGACAGGGTTTTGGTTAATTCACCCCTCCACTTT.